This passage covers 25 T cell receptor beta chains from one sample sequenced in a study of OX40 agonist ivuxolimab in advanced cancers. Profiled with immunoSEQ multiplex PCR; TCRdb holds only in-frame clones, not every one. This sample has fewer than 70,000 clones, with roughly 84% found just once. Here the sequenced sample was CD4+ or CD8+ T cells sorted from blood, taken in a trial of the OX40 agonist ivuxolimab. The receptor source for this set is an adult with an advanced solid tumor such as melanoma, head and neck, liver or kidney cancer.

Written as DNA, the CDR3 is TGTGCCAGCTTTGCAGGCAGGGGCATTCAGTACTTC. The encoded protein is CASFAGRGIQYF. V gene TRBV28 combines with J gene TRBJ2-4, with D tentatively TRBD1 (6 bases). V gave up 8 bases and J gave up 9 bases, with 14 bases separating them. The CDR3 has 12 amino acids. CDR1 and CDR2 (germline): MDHEN, SYDVKM. The variable domain in full, with the rest retrieved from reference TRBV28 and TRBJ2-4, is DVKVTQSSRYLVKRTGEKVFLECVQDMDHENMFWYRQDPGLGLRLIYFSYDVKMKEKGDIPEGYSVSREKKERFSLILESASTNQTSMYLCASFAGRGIQYFGAGTRLSVL.

V usage is TRBV6-1 and J usage is TRBJ1-6; 9 bases line up with TRBD1. Germline assignment: CDR1 MNHNS and CDR2 SASEGT. The CDR3 contains 15 residues. V was clipped by 6 bases and J by 5 bases; unmatched bases: 5. CDR3 sequence: CASSDGTGNNSPLHF. The CDR3 nucleotides read TGTGCCAGCAGCGATGGGACAGGGAATAATTCACCCCTCCACTTT.

J is TRBJ1-3 and V is TRBV30; no clear D. V was shortened by 5 bases and J by 6 bases, with 20 bases between the two germline ends. The V gene's germline CDR1 is GTSNPN and CDR2 SVGIG (reference sequence). The CDR3 is 15 amino acids. The DNA for the CDR3 is TGTGCCTGGGACTCGCGGCTCTCGCTCTTAAACACCATATATTTT. Protein product: CAWDSRLSLLNTIYF.

V and J are TRBV13 and TRBJ1-1; D gene ambiguous. Trimming pared 5 bases from V and 0 bases from J, leaving 10 bases between. Germline lookup yields CDR1 PRHDT and CDR2 FYEKMQ (reference sequence). The CDR3 is 14 amino acids. The CDR3 nucleotides read TGTGCCAGCAGCCCCAGGACGTTGAACACTGAAGCTTTCTTT. This translates into CASSPRTLNTEAFF.

The chain has TRBV19 and TRBJ2-7; 7 bases match TRBD2. The germline V gene has CDR1 LNHDA and CDR2 SQIVND (reference sequence). J was trimmed by 5 bases and V by 5 bases; bases with no gene match: 6. This CDR3 comprises 13 residues. CDR3 residues: CASSLGGGDEQYF. CDR3 in DNA: TGTGCCAGTAGTCTCGGGGGAGGGGACGAGCAGTACTTC. The full variable domain, in which reference TRBV19 and TRBJ2-7 provide the parts outside the CDR3, is DGGITQSPKYLFRKEGQNVTLSCEQNLNHDAMYWYRQDPGQGLRLIYYSQIVNDFQKGDIAEGYSVSREKKESFPLTVTSAQKNPTAFYLCASSLGGGDEQYFGPGTRLTVT.

CDR3 protein: CASREQGAPGTDTQYF. CDR3 nucleotide sequence: TGTGCCAGCAGGGAACAGGGGGCCCCTGGCACAGATACGCAGTATTTT. The chain joins TRBV28 to TRBJ2-3; 9 bases map to TRBD1. Trimming cost V 6 bases and J 1 base; bases outside gene matches: 8. The CDR3 has 16 residues. Germline-derived CDR1 and CDR2 are MDHEN and SYDVKM.

V usage is TRBV7-9 and J usage is TRBJ1-1; D is uncertain. The V gene's germline CDR1 is SEHNR and CDR2 FQNEAQ (reference sequence). V lost 0 bases and J 0 bases, leaving 5 bases between the germline ends. This CDR3 is 14 amino acids long. CDR3 protein: CASSLALVNTEAFF. As DNA, the CDR3 is TGTGCCAGCAGCTTAGCGTTAGTGAACACTGAAGCTTTCTTT.

This clone was recorded once. The rearrangement links TRBV5-4 to TRBJ2-3, with D unresolved. V gave up 2 bases and J gave up 2 bases, with 3 bases separating them. The CDR3 contains 12 residues. From germline, CDR1 is SGHNT and CDR2 YYREEE (reference sequence). CDR3 loop: CASSFSTDTQYF. Written as DNA, the CDR3 is TGTGCCAGCAGCTTCTCCACAGATACGCAGTATTTT.

J is TRBJ1-4 and V is TRBV19; D not resolved. Germline values: CDR1 LNHDA, CDR2 SQIVND (reference sequence). The CDR3 consists of 15 residues. With 4 bases removed from V and 0 bases from J, the gap between germline ends came to 9 bases. The DNA for the CDR3 is TGTGCCAGTAGTACCCACGGCGCAACTAATGAAAAACTGTTTTTT. The encoded protein is CASSTHGATNEKLFF. Drawing the rest from reference TRBV19 and TRBJ1-4, the complete variable domain is DGGITQSPKYLFRKEGQNVTLSCEQNLNHDAMYWYRQDPGQGLRLIYYSQIVNDFQKGDIAEGYSVSREKKESFPLTVTSAQKNPTAFYLCASSTHGATNEKLFFGSGTQLSVL.

The chain is built from TRBV11-1 and TRBJ1-1; D perhaps matches TRBD1 (6 bases). V lost 5 bases, J lost 4 bases, and 14 bases lay in between. The germline V gene has CDR1 SGHAT and CDR2 FQDESV (reference sequence). The length of the CDR3 is 14 residues. The DNA for the CDR3 is TGTGCCAGCAGCCCCACAGGGTGGGGCACTGAAGCTTTCTTT. Translated, it gives CASSPTGWGTEAFF. The entire variable domain, with the rest obtained from reference TRBV11-1 and TRBJ1-1, is as follows: EAEVAQSPRYKITEKSQAVAFWCDPISGHATLYWYRQILGQGPELLVQFQDESVVDDSQLPKDRFSAERLKGVDSTLKIQPAELGDSAMYLCASSPTGWGTEAFFGQGTRLTVV.

This clone was detected only a few times. The chain links TRBV7-6 to TRBJ1-2; tentative D call: TRBD1 (5 bases). Germline CDR1 reads SGHVS; CDR2 reads FNYEAQ. The CDR3 has 13 amino acids. V dropped 5 bases and J dropped 6 bases, with 13 bases sitting between them. CDR3: CASSLLRGDGYTF. The CDR3 DNA reads as TGTGCCAGCAGCCTCCTGAGGGGTGATGGCTACACCTTC.

V and J are TRBV28 and TRBJ1-1; D uncertain. This CDR3 is built from 15 residues. Trimming left V 5 bases short and J 1 base short, with 14 bases between. The germline CDR1 and CDR2 sequences are MDHEN and SYDVKM. The CDR3 reads CASSVPGRTNTEAFF. The CDR3 DNA reads TGTGCCAGCAGTGTTCCCGGGCGGACGAACACTGAAGCTTTCTTT. The full variable domain, rest sourced from reference TRBV28 and TRBJ1-1, is DVKVTQSSRYLVKRTGEKVFLECVQDMDHENMFWYRQDPGLGLRLIYFSYDVKMKEKGDIPEGYSVSREKKERFSLILESASTNQTSMYLCASSVPGRTNTEAFFGQGTRLTVV.

The rearrangement uses TRBV10-3 and TRBJ2-3; 8 bases are a match to TRBD1. Germline V CDR1 and CDR2: ENHRY, SYGVKD. V lost 3 bases and J lost 2; bases outside the gene matches: 7. The CDR3 runs to 16 residues. CDR3 sequence: CAISDPRGRATDTQYF. CDR3 nucleotide sequence: TGTGCCATCAGTGACCCCAGGGGGCGGGCCACAGATACGCAGTATTTT.

The chain joins TRBV5-1 to TRBJ2-1, with 7 positions matching TRBD2. Germline values: CDR1 SGHRS, CDR2 YFSETQ. CDR3 length: 13 amino acids. Unmatched junction bases numbered 2, after V lost 1 base and J lost 7 bases. The chain's CDR3 is CASSLFGGNEQFF. CDR3 sequence (DNA): TGCGCCAGCAGCTTGTTCGGGGGGAATGAGCAGTTCTTC.

The gene calls are TRBV7-2 and TRBJ1-5, with 11 bases aligning to TRBD1. Losses at the gene ends were 3 bases for V and 10 bases for J; bases not matched to a gene: 5. The CDR3 length is 14 residues. Germline-derived CDR1 and CDR2 are SGHTA and FQGNSA. CDR3 nucleotides: TGTGCCAGCAGCTTGCTTGGACAGGGGGCACCCCAGCATTTT. This translates into CASSLLGQGAPQHF.

The chain uses TRBV7-2 and TRBJ1-6; D gene ambiguous. V lost 3 bases and J lost 9, with 9 bases in between. The CDR3 runs to 13 residues. The germline CDR1 and CDR2 sequences are SGHTA and FQGNSA. CDR3 bases: TGTGCCAGCAGCTTTGTGTACAGTTCACCCCTCCACTTT. This sequence encodes CASSFVYSSPLHF. The full variable domain, its missing parts supplied by reference TRBV7-2 and TRBJ1-6, is GAGVSQSPSNKVTEKGKDVELRCDPISGHTALYWYRQSLGQGLEFLIYFQGNSAPDKSGLPSDRFSAERTGGSVSTLTIQRTQQEDSAVYLCASSFVYSSPLHFGNGTRLTVT.

The V call is TRBV20-1, the J call TRBJ2-1; the D gene is possibly TRBD2 (5 bases). Germline V lookup: CDR1 DFQATT, CDR2 SNEGSKA (reference sequence). Trimming took 4 bases from V and 9 from J, leaving 7 bases between them. The CDR3 sequence is 10 residues long. The CDR3 DNA follows: TGCAGTGCTAAACGGGGTGAGCAGTTCTTC. Protein product: CSAKRGEQFF.

The chain carries TRBV27 and TRBJ2-5; D not resolved. This CDR3 has 13 residues. V was pared by 3 bases and J by 2 bases, with 7 bases between. The V gene's germline CDR1 is MNHEY and CDR2 SMNVEV (reference sequence). CDR3 DNA: TGTGCCAGCAGTTTCGGTCAGCAAGAGACCCAGTACTTC. It codes for CASSFGQQETQYF.

This clone showed up just a few times. This chain uses TRBV5-1 with TRBJ1-2; TRBD1 agrees at 7 bases. Trimming removed 4 bases from V and 6 bases from J; junction bases left unmatched: 3. The CDR3 is 12 amino acids. Germline V gene data show CDR1 as SGHRS and CDR2 as YFSETQ. The CDR3 spells CASSPTGNGYTF. In nucleotides, the CDR3 is TGCGCCAGCAGCCCGACAGGGAATGGCTACACCTTC. The full variable domain, rest sourced from reference TRBV5-1 and TRBJ1-2, is KAGVTQTPRYLIKTRGQQVTLSCSPISGHRSVSWYQQTPGQGLQFLFEYFSETQRNKGNFPGRFSGRQFSNSRSEMNVSTLELGDSALYLCASSPTGNGYTFGSGTRLTVV.

The sample holds a few counts of this clone. The chain links TRBV19 to TRBJ2-7, with 8 bases fitting TRBD2. The CDR3 is 14 residues long. With V trimmed by 8 bases and J by 0 bases, 6 bases remained unmatched. In germline, CDR1 is LNHDA, CDR2 SQIVND (reference sequence). The CDR3 sequence is CASATSGSSYEQYF. CDR3 coding DNA: TGTGCCAGTGCTACTAGCGGCAGCTCCTACGAGCAGTACTTC.

The rearrangement links TRBV7-2 to TRBJ1-1; no clear D. CDR3 length: 18 residues. V lost 4 bases to trimming and J lost 2 bases, with 23 bases between them. Looked up from germline, CDR1 is SGHTA and CDR2 is FQGNSA. The CDR3 DNA is TGTGCCAGCAGCTCGCGTGCCCCGTGGGAGACCATCAACACTGAAGCTTTCTTT. It translates to CASSSRAPWETINTEAFF.

The chain uses TRBV4-3 and TRBJ2-2, with D tentatively TRBD1 (6 bases). The CDR3 extends over 16 amino acids. Deletions cut 1 base from V and 1 base from J, with 10 bases between. Germline V gene lookup returns CDR1 LGHNA and CDR2 YSLEER. CDR3: CASSQVTGWNTGELFF. CDR3 bases: TGCGCCAGCAGCCAAGTCACAGGGTGGAACACCGGGGAGCTGTTTTTT.

The genes are TRBV6-4 and TRBJ1-4; 7 bases match TRBD1. The V and J ends lost 2 bases and 0 bases, in that order; junction bases with no gene match: 12. Germline V gene lookup returns CDR1 MRHNA and CDR2 SNTAGT. The CDR3 has 19 amino acids. Here the CDR3 DNA reads TGTGCCAGCAGTGACCCAAAATTGACAGGGAACGCAACTAATGAAAAACTGTTTTTT. Its protein product is CASSDPKLTGNATNEKLFF.

The chain joins TRBV19 to TRBJ2-3, with TRBD2 matching 11 bases. The germline CDR1 and CDR2 sequences are LNHDA and SQIVND (reference sequence). With 8 bases clipped from V and 2 bases from J, the junction kept 6 bases outside the gene matches. This CDR3 has 15 amino acids. The CDR3 region is CASRVAGGATDTQYF. The DNA for the CDR3 is TGTGCCAGTCGGGTAGCGGGGGGGGCCACAGATACGCAGTATTTT. The variable domain in full, with the rest retrieved from reference TRBV19 and TRBJ2-3, is DGGITQSPKYLFRKEGQNVTLSCEQNLNHDAMYWYRQDPGQGLRLIYYSQIVNDFQKGDIAEGYSVSREKKESFPLTVTSAQKNPTAFYLCASRVAGGATDTQYFGPGTRLTVL.

The CDR3 protein is CASSQTGGNTEAFF. DNA of the CDR3: TGCGCCAGCAGTCAAACAGGGGGGAACACTGAAGCTTTCTTT. The J gene is TRBJ1-1, the V gene TRBV23-1, with 8 bases identical to TRBD1. TRBV23-1 is annotated as an ORF whose role is uncertain. V shed 2 bases and J 1 base; nucleotides not matched to a gene: 0. The CDR3 totals 14 residues.